The entry below describes one T cell receptor beta chain. Libraries were prepared by immunoSEQ multiplex PCR; TCRdb keeps only in-frame clonotypes and omits some of them. The sample lists 55,000 to 70,000 clones, 80% to 90% occurring once. This sample is drawn from a study of T cell changes during pregnancy in multiple sclerosis. V lost 0 bases, J lost 3 bases, and 23 bases lay in between. Germline V gene data show CDR1 as SGHTA and CDR2 as FQGNSA. This CDR3 has 19 residues. This TCR was sampled from a female donor with multiple sclerosis, enrolled in a pregnancy study. J is TRBJ1-2 and V is TRBV7-2; unclear D gene. The starting material was peripheral blood, obtained in the first trimester of pregnancy. CDR3 protein: CASSLAFPGMMDFDYGYTF. Here the CDR3 DNA reads TGTGCCAGCAGCTTAGCCTTCCCGGGTATGATGGATTTCGACTATGGCTACACCTTC.